This T cell receptor beta chain was recovered during a study of OX40 agonist ivuxolimab in advanced cancers. The wider study: One patient with hepatocellular carcinoma and two with cutaneous melanoma, three in all, had partial responses.

Clones were sequenced by immunoSEQ multiplex PCR, and TCRdb holds only the in-frame ones, with some missing. The table records 91,000 or so clones, more than 75% of them present only once. This clone was counted a single time. This CDR3 is built from 16 residues. The sequencing here drew on CD4+ or CD8+ T cells sorted from blood, taken in a trial of the OX40 agonist ivuxolimab. V gene TRBV21-1 combines with J gene TRBJ2-7; the table's D call, TRBD1, has no DNA check behind it. TRBV21-1 is a pseudogene segment. This receptor was taken from an adult with an advanced solid tumor such as melanoma, head and neck, liver or kidney cancer. CDR3 coding DNA: TGTGCCAGCAGCACCGAAATGGGACAGGGTCCCTACGAGCAGTACTTC. This translates into CASSTEMGQGPYEQYF.